This T cell receptor beta chain came from a study of blood T cell repertoires in COVID-19. About the research overall: Sample material is recorded as cDNA or gDNA derived from T cells, B-cell-depleted T cells, or PBMCs.

The cohort comprised adults aged about 18 to 100 years residing in about 25 US areas. Either two negative PCRs, clearance, or symptom resolution qualified Cohort 3 donors as recovered. This CDR3 is 16 amino acids long. Germline V CDR1 and CDR2: SGHNT, YENEEA. V was clipped by 4 bases and J by 5 bases; unmatched bases: 10. Authors' analysis steps: Amplification of reference gene primers provided the estimated nucleated cell counts. Here immunoSEQ multiplex PCR was the method, and the copy in TCRdb shows in-frame clones only, minus some. Clonal size and the V and J genes are those of that table, whereas D and trimming came from the DNA. The sample shows fewer than 350,000 clones, over 75% of them seen only once.

The receptor was isolated from a woman under 40 who had recovered from COVID-19. The rearrangement joins TRBV11-3 to TRBJ2-2; 7 bases are a match to TRBD2. The sample taken for sequencing was PBMCs or T cells enriched from blood (not recorded which). The CDR3 here is CASSSRLRGVTGELFF. CDR3 sequence (DNA): TGTGCCAGCAGCTCACGACTCCGGGGGGTGACCGGGGAGCTGTTTTTT.